These 7 T cell receptor beta chains share one sample of origin, sequenced in a study of cytomegalovirus exposure and HLA in healthy donors. This PCR relied on a set of 60 Vbeta primers and 13 Jbeta primers. Produced via immunoSEQ multiplex PCR; TCRdb's table is partial and in-frame only. The sample lists approximately 90,000 clones, approximately 80% occurring once. What was sequenced was PBMCs. These receptor sequences come from a woman aged 40-49 years in good health and CMV-seronegative.

V usage is TRBV4-3 and J usage is TRBJ2-7; D may be TRBD1 (6 bases). The CDR3 spans 14 residues. Trimming pared 1 base from V and 0 bases from J, leaving 7 bases between. Germline V gene sequence: CDR1 LGHNA, CDR2 YSLEER. The CDR3 coding sequence is TGCGCCAGCAGCCAAGTACAGGGCTCCTACGAGCAGTACTTC. Amino acids: CASSQVQGSYEQYF.

The chain is built from TRBV7-7 and TRBJ2-7; D possibly corresponds to TRBD1 (5 bases). The V gene lost 3 bases and the J gene lost 5 bases, with 11 bases spanning the gap. Germline values: CDR1 SSHAT, CDR2 FNYEAQ (reference sequence). This CDR3 comprises 13 residues. CDR3: CASSLGRVNEQYF. In DNA form, the CDR3 reads TGTGCCAGCAGCTTGGGCAGGGTAAACGAGCAGTACTTC.

The V and J genes are TRBV30 and TRBJ2-1; a weak D match, TRBD1 (5 bases). This CDR3 region has 16 residues. Trimming stripped 2 bases from V and 5 bases from J, with 19 bases between. From germline, CDR1 is GTSNPN and CDR2 SVGIG (reference sequence). CDR3 bases: TGTGCCTGGAGTACAGAACAGGTCTTTCCGAACAATGAGCAGTTCTTC. Translation: CAWSTEQVFPNNEQFF.

The chain recombines TRBV7-2 with TRBJ1-3; unclear D gene. Germline values: CDR1 SGHTA, CDR2 FQGNSA. The CDR3 contains 13 residues. V was shortened by 5 bases and J by 4 bases, with 9 bases between the two germline ends. CDR3 region: CASSRQSGNTIYF. The DNA of the CDR3 is TGTGCCAGCAGCCGACAATCCGGAAACACCATATATTTT.

This clone was detected only a few times. This rearrangement joins TRBV27 to TRBJ1-1; possible D gene TRBD1, 6 bases. The CDR3 is 13 residues long. Germline V CDR1 and CDR2: MNHEY, SMNVEV (reference sequence). Trimming cost V 5 bases and J 3 bases, with 10 bases left between them. The CDR3 reads CASSRQAYTEAFF. Written as DNA, the CDR3 is TGTGCCAGCAGTCGACAGGCATACACTGAAGCTTTCTTT.

The CDR3 loop reads CASSMQGMNYGYTF. DNA for the CDR3: TGTGCCAGTAGTATGCAGGGGATGAACTATGGCTACACCTTC. The V gene is TRBV19, the J gene TRBJ1-2; D perhaps matches TRBD1 (6 bases). The germline gives CDR1 LNHDA, CDR2 SQIVND (reference sequence). This CDR3 comprises 14 residues. Trimming took off 3 bases at V and 2 bases at J, with 10 bases between the two ends.

This clone was recorded only once. V usage is TRBV20-1 and J usage is TRBJ1-1; no clear D gene. This CDR3 is built from 11 residues. Germline CDR1 reads DFQATT; CDR2 reads SNEGSKA (reference sequence). The V end lost 7 bases, the J end lost 6 bases, and 12 bases lay between the germline ends. The CDR3 coding sequence is TGCAGTGTTACCAGGTTCCCTGAAGCTTTCTTT. Translated, it gives CSVTRFPEAFF.